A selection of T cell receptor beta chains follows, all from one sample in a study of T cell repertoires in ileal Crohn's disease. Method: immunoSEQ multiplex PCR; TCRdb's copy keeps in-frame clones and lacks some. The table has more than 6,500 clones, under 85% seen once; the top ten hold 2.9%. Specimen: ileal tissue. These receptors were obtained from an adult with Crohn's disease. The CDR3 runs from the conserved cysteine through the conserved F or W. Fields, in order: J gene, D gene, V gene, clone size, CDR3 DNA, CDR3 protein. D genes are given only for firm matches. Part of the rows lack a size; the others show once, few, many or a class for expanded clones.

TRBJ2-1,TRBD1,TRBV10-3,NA,TGTGCCTCCAGTGGGATAACGGGACAGCAATCCTACAATGAGCAGTTCTTC,CASSGITGQQSYNEQFF
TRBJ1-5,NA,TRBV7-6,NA,TGTGCCAGCAGCTTAGGCCTCGGGGGGCCCTATAGCAATCAGCCCCAGCATTTT,CASSLGLGGPYSNQPQHF
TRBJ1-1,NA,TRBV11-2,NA,TGTGCCAGCAGCCCTGGGGGGGGGCGGAACACTGAAGCTTTCTTT,CASSPGGGRNTEAFF
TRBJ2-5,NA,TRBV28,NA,TGTGCCAGCGGAAGGGGGGGGTCGTGGGAGACCCAGTACTTC,CASGRGGSWETQYF
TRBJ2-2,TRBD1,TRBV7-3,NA,TGTGCCAGCACCAACAGGGGGATGACCGGGGAGCTGTTTTTT,CASTNRGMTGELFF
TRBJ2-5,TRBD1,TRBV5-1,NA,TGCGCCAGCAGCCCGGGTCCGGGACAGGTTATTATTGGGGGAGAGACCCAGTACTTC,CASSPGPGQVIIGGETQYF
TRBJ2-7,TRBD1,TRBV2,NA,TGTGCCAGCAGCGTGACAGGGAGCTCCTACGAGCAGTACTTC,CASSVTGSSYEQYF
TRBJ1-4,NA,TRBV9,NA,TGTGCCAGCAGCCCTCCGGGGGGCGTAGAAAAACTGTTTTTT,CASSPPGGVEKLFF
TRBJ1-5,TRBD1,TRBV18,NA,TGTGCCAGCTCACCGACAGGGCGGATTAATCAGCCCCAGCATTTT,CASSPTGRINQPQHF
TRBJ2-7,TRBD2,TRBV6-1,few,TGTGCCAGCAGCTCACTAGCGGGTACCTACGAGCAGTACTTC,CASSSLAGTYEQYF
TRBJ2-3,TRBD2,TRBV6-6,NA,TGTGCCAGCAACTTAGCGGGAGGCCCAGATACGCAGTATTTT,CASNLAGGPDTQYF
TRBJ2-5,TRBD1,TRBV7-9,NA,TGTGCCAGCAGCACCGGACAGGGGAAAGAGACCCAGTACTTC,CASSTGQGKETQYF
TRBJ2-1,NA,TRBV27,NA,TGTGCCAGCAGTTTATGGGGGGGGCCGGGGCTCTACAATGAGCAGTTCTTC,CASSLWGGPGLYNEQFF
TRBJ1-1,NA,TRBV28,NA,TGTGCCAGCAGTCTCGCAGGTGCTGAAGCTTTCTTT,CASSLAGAEAFF
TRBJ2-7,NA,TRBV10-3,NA,TGTGCCATCACCCCGACTAGTAACTACGAGCAGTACTTC,CAITPTSNYEQYF
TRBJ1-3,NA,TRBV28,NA,TGTGCCAGCAGTTTTCAGGGCAGGGCGGGAAACACCATATATTTT,CASSFQGRAGNTIYF
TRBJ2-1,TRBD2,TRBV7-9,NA,TGTGCCAGCAGGGAGACTAGCGGGGGGTCGGGTGAGCAGTTCTTC,CASRETSGGSGEQFF
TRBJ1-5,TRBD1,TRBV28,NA,TGTGCCAGCAGCCGTGGACAGGCCCCCTATAGCAATCAGCCCCAGCATTTT,CASSRGQAPYSNQPQHF
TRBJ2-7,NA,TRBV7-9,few,TGTGCCAGCAGCTTAGCGCTTTCGGGGAGCTACGAGCAGTACTTC,CASSLALSGSYEQYF
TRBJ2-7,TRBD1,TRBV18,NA,TGTGCCAGCTCTCTGGACAGGGTCGAGCAGTACTTC,CASSLDRVEQYF
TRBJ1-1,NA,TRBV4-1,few,TGCGCCAGCAGCCAAGATCCAGGGGATGCTTTCTTT,CASSQDPGDAFF
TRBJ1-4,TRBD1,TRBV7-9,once,TGTGCCAGCAGCTCCGGGACAGGGCCCACAGAAAAACTGTTTTTT,CASSSGTGPTEKLFF
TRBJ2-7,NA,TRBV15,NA,TGTGCCACCAGCAGGCGACGGGCCCCCGGGGACGAGCAGTACTTC,CATSRRRAPGDEQYF
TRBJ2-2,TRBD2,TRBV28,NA,TGTGCCAGCAGTTTCGAGCGGGGAAACACCGGGGAGCTGTTTTTT,CASSFERGNTGELFF
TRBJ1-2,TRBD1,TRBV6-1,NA,TGTGCCAGCAGTGACACAGGGGGCGTTGACTATGGCTACACCTTC,CASSDTGGVDYGYTF
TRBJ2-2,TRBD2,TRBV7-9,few,TGTGCCAGCAGCTCCAGACTAGCGGGAGAAACCGGGGAGCTGTTTTTT,CASSSRLAGETGELFF
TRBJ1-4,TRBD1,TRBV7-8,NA,TGTGCCAGCAGCCTCCGGGACAGGGACGAAAAACTGTTTTTT,CASSLRDRDEKLFF
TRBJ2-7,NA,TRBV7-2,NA,TGTGCCAGCAGCTTTGGGGGCGACTCCTACGAGCAGTACTTC,CASSFGGDSYEQYF
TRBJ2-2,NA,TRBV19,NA,TGTGCCAGTAGTATAATCGGGACCGGGGAGCTGTTTTTT,CASSIIGTGELFF
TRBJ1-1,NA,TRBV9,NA,TGTGCCAGCAGCGTACAGGCAATGAACACTGAAGCTTTCTTT,CASSVQAMNTEAFF